The sequence of this T cell receptor beta chain was determined in a study of beta chain features in type 1 diabetes. Turning to this clone: As yet, its antigen is unknown.

Study results and limitations: It was among patients, rather than healthy donors, that naive, central memory and Treg TCRB repertoires appeared more similar.

Isolated RNA was reverse transcribed in full, so expressed TCRB transcripts were sequenced. The repertoire was sequenced with immunoSEQ multiplex PCR; TCRdb's copy has only in-frame clones and lacks some. The sample consists of 300,000 to 350,000 clones, roughly 8% of them appearing once. The germline V and J ends were trimmed by 3 bases and 0 bases, with 12 bases remaining between them. The length of the CDR3 is 17 residues. Germline CDR1 and CDR2: KGHSH and LQKENI. The genes are TRBV18 and TRBJ2-6; possibly TRBD2 for D (6 bases). Sequencing used central memory CD4+ T cells from blood. The sequence came from a young woman in good health. CDR3 in amino acids: CASSPKGLSSGANVLTF. DNA of the CDR3: TGTGCCAGCTCACCGAAGGGACTTAGCTCTGGGGCCAACGTCCTGACTTTC.